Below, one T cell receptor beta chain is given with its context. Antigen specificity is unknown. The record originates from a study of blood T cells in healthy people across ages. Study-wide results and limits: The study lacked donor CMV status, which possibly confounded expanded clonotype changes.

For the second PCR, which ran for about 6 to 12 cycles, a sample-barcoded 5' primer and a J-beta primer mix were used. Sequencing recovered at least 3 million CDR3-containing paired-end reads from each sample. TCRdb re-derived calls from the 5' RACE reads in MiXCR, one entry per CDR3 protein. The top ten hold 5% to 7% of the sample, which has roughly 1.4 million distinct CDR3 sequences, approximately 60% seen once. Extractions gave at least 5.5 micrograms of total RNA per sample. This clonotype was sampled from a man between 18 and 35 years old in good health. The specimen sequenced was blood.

In DNA, the CDR3 is TGTGCCAGCAGCCCACACGGGCTCCCTGCAACTAATGAAAAACTGTTTTTT. It encodes CASSPHGLPATNEKLFF. The genes are TRBV7-2 and TRBJ1-4, with D unclear. V was shortened by 5 bases and J by 0 bases, with 16 bases between the two germline ends. The CDR3 loop spans 17 amino acids. The germline gives CDR1 SGHTA, CDR2 FQGNSA. Combining the CDR3 with reference TRBV7-2 and TRBJ1-4 gives the whole variable domain GAGVSQSPSNKVTEKGKDVELRCDPISGHTALYWYRQSLGQGLEFLIYFQGNSAPDKSGLPSDRFSAERTGGSVSTLTIQRTQQEDSAVYLCASSPHGLPATNEKLFFGSGTQLSVL.